These 20 T cell receptor beta chains share one sample of origin, sequenced in a study of graft-versus-host responses after intestinal transplantation. The data were produced by immunoSEQ multiplex PCR, yet TCRdb's version contains in-frame clones alone and is incomplete. Altogether tens of thousands of clones are present, 85% to 95% being singletons, with the ten largest covering 0.45% to 0.6%. These receptors lack a known antigen. Sequencing was performed on unstimulated CD8+ T cells sorted from spleen or lymph node cells, taken before intestinal transplant. The receptors here all came from a human donor who received an intestinal transplant.

This clone appeared a few times. DNA of the CDR3: TGTGCCAGCAGCTTAACGCCTAGCCTAGCGGGGACGACAGATACGCAGTATTTT. It codes for CASSLTPSLAGTTDTQYF. The chain has TRBV7-3 and TRBJ2-3, with TRBD2 matching over 9 bases. The CDR3 is made up of 18 amino acids. V shed 0 bases, J shed 3 bases, and the junction held 10 bases outside the gene matches. From germline, CDR1 is SGHTA and CDR2 FQGTGA.

The chain carries TRBV19 and TRBJ2-7; 11 positions agree with TRBD1. Germline V gene data show CDR1 as LNHDA and CDR2 as SQIVND (reference sequence). V was clipped by 6 bases and J by 6 bases; unmatched bases: 7. The CDR3 totals 14 residues. The CDR3, as DNA: TGTGCCAGTAGCACCGGGACAGGGGGTGGCGAGCAGTACTTC. Amino acids: CASSTGTGGGEQYF.

The rearrangement links TRBV27 to TRBJ2-5; 10 bases fit TRBD2. This CDR3 contains 17 residues. The trim removed 4 bases at V and 0 bases at J, leaving 8 bases unmatched. Germline loops: CDR1 MNHEY, CDR2 SMNVEV (reference sequence). CDR3 sequence (DNA): TGTGCCAGCAGTTCTCTAACTAGCGGGATGTACCAAGAGACCCAGTACTTC. As protein: CASSSLTSGMYQETQYF.

About this clone itself: One end of the junction varies from germline; a read error may be responsible. V gene TRBV4-1 combines with J gene TRBJ2-7; D assignment may be TRBD1 or TRBD2 (5 bases each). Germline CDR1 and CDR2: MGHRA and YSYEKL. This CDR3 contains 15 residues. The CDR3 region is CANSGFSGPSYEQYF. The CDR3, as DNA: TGCGCCAACAGCGGCTTTTCAGGGCCCTCCTACGAGCAGTACTTC.

The chain is built from TRBV30 and TRBJ1-1; maybe TRBD1 (5 bases). Between the trimmed V and J ends, which lost 8 bases and 5 bases, there was a span of 12 bases. Per germline, CDR1 GTSNPN and CDR2 SVGIG (reference sequence). This CDR3 has 11 amino acids. The CDR3 is CAETRGTEAFF. For the CDR3, the DNA is TGTGCCGAGACAAGGGGTACTGAAGCTTTCTTT. Drawing the rest from reference TRBV30 and TRBJ1-1, the complete variable domain is SQTIHQWPATLVQPVGSPLSLECTVEGTSNPNLYWYRQAAGRGLQLLFYSVGIGQISSEVPQNLSASRPQDRQFILSSKKLLLSDSGFYLCAETRGTEAFFGQGTRLTVV.

The chain has TRBV30 and TRBJ2-1, with TRBD2 matching 7 bases. CDR3 length equals 14 residues. V lost 5 bases to trimming and J lost 7 bases; unmatched junction nucleotides: 11. CDR1 GTSNPN and CDR2 SVGIG come from the germline V gene (reference sequence). CDR3 in amino acids: CAWEWGGSGNEQFF. The CDR3 DNA sequence: TGTGCCTGGGAATGGGGGGGGAGCGGTAATGAGCAGTTCTTC.

The genes are TRBV10-3 and TRBJ2-7; 8 bases align to TRBD1. Per the germline V gene, CDR1 is ENHRY and CDR2 is SYGVKD. The CDR3 loop spans 13 amino acids. V was pared by 8 bases and J by 2 bases, with 5 bases of the junction left unmatched. The CDR3 reads CAIEDRDAYEQYF. In nucleotides, the CDR3 is TGTGCCATCGAGGACAGGGACGCCTACGAGCAGTACTTC.

V and J are TRBV4-1 and TRBJ1-4, with 7 positions matching TRBD1. CDR1 is MGHRA and CDR2 is YSYEKL in the germline V gene. Trimming removed 8 bases from V and 3 bases from J; junction bases left unmatched: 3. The CDR3 spans 13 residues. The CDR3 sequence is CASGQAANEKLFF. Here the CDR3 DNA reads TGCGCCAGCGGACAGGCGGCTAATGAAAAACTGTTTTTT.

This clone was counted a single time. The sample holds other DNA sequences that translate to the same CDR3. The chain carries TRBV7-9 and TRBJ1-5, with 9 bases matching TRBD1. This CDR3 region has 14 residues. Germline V gene lookup returns CDR1 SEHNR and CDR2 FQNEAQ (reference sequence). Trimming removed 3 bases from V and 7 bases from J; junction bases left unmatched: 4. DNA for the CDR3: TGTGCCAGCAGCTTGGGACAGGGAGGGCAGCCCCAGCATTTT. This sequence encodes CASSLGQGGQPQHF.

V gene TRBV4-3 combines with J gene TRBJ1-2; perhaps TRBD1 as D (6 bases). CDR3 length equals 14 residues. From germline, CDR1 is LGHNA and CDR2 YSLEER. V dropped 4 bases and J dropped 6 bases, with 15 bases sitting between them. CDR3 loop: CASSRLRGGDGYTF. The CDR3 nucleotides read TGCGCCAGCAGCCGCCTCAGGGGTGGCGATGGCTACACCTTC.

This chain uses TRBV6-5 with TRBJ2-1, with D perhaps TRBD2 (6 bases). V was shortened by 0 bases and J by 8 bases, with 11 bases between the two germline ends. Germline-derived CDR1 and CDR2 are MNHEY and SVGAGI. The CDR3 spans 14 residues. The CDR3 is CASSYSWGVDEQFF. CDR3 DNA sequence: TGTGCCAGCAGTTACTCGTGGGGGGTCGATGAGCAGTTCTTC.

The table lists this clone with a few counts. This chain links TRBV7-9 with TRBJ2-7; perhaps TRBD1 as D (6 bases). The CDR3 is made up of 18 amino acids. CDR1 is SEHNR and CDR2 is FQNEAQ in the germline V gene (reference sequence). V lost 0 bases and J 5 bases, leaving 23 bases between the germline ends. The CDR3 region has the DNA TGTGCCAGCAGCTTAGCCGGGCTTGGGGGCGCAAAACTCCACGAGCAGTACTTC. Protein product: CASSLAGLGGAKLHEQYF.

The V gene is TRBV18, the J gene TRBJ1-1; D possibly corresponds to TRBD1 (6 bases). CDR3 size: 11 residues. Trimming shortened V by 8 bases and J by 5 bases, and 9 bases separated the two germline ends. Germline V CDR1 and CDR2: KGHSH, LQKENI. CDR3: CASRTGTEAFF. Written as DNA, the CDR3 is TGTGCCAGCCGTACAGGGACTGAAGCTTTCTTT.

The V call is TRBV19, the J call TRBJ2-2; 10 bases agree with TRBD2. The germline gives CDR1 LNHDA, CDR2 SQIVND (reference sequence). There are 16 residues in the CDR3. V lost 5 bases, J lost 1 base, and 4 bases stayed unmatched. CDR3 amino acids: CASSPTSGVNTGELFF. The CDR3 nucleotides are TGTGCCAGTAGTCCCACTAGCGGGGTGAACACCGGGGAGCTGTTTTTT.

J is TRBJ2-2 and V is TRBV11-2; 10 bases map to TRBD1. In germline, CDR1 is SGHAT, CDR2 FQNNGV. V shed 2 bases, J shed 6 bases, and the junction held 15 bases outside the gene matches. This CDR3 is built from 19 residues. The CDR3 nucleotides are TGTGCCAGCAGCTTACAGGGACAGGGGCCGCGGTGGGTTTCCGGGGAGCTGTTTTTT. Encoded protein: CASSLQGQGPRWVSGELFF.

The chain links TRBV2 to TRBJ1-2; D possibly corresponds to TRBD1 (5 bases). Between the trimmed V and J ends, which lost 7 bases and 7 bases, there was a span of 10 bases. The germline gives CDR1 SNHLY, CDR2 FYNNEI. The CDR3 consists of 11 residues. Here the CDR3 reads CASTQGSGYTF. DNA for the CDR3: TGTGCCAGCACGCAGGGCTCTGGCTACACCTTC.

V and J are TRBV28 and TRBJ1-2; 9 nucleotides align to TRBD1. The CDR3 runs to 15 residues. Germline CDR1 is MDHEN and CDR2 is SYDVKM. V lost 8 bases to trimming and J lost 5 bases; unmatched junction nucleotides: 12. The CDR3 sequence is CASELTGGAGYGYTF. For the CDR3, the DNA is TGTGCCAGCGAACTTACAGGGGGCGCAGGGTATGGCTACACCTTC.

This chain joins TRBV9 and TRBJ1-1; TRBD1 agrees at 7 bases. In germline, CDR1 is SGDLS, CDR2 YYNGEE. The CDR3 is 17 residues long. After removal of 3 bases from V and 0 bases from J, the junction contained 11 bases not matched to a gene. CDR3 in DNA: TGTGCCAGCAGCGCCAAACCGGGACAGCAGATGAACACTGAAGCTTTCTTT. Translating gives CASSAKPGQQMNTEAFF.

This clone was found once. The chain employs TRBV27 and TRBJ2-7; D may be TRBD1 (6 bases). This CDR3 is 14 amino acids long. Trimming removed 6 bases at V and 3 bases at J, with 15 bases between. From germline, CDR1 is MNHEY and CDR2 SMNVEV (reference sequence). The CDR3 is CASSPITGIYEQYF. CDR3 sequence (DNA): TGTGCCAGCAGCCCCATAACAGGGATCTACGAGCAGTACTTC.

The gene calls are TRBV6-5 and TRBJ1-1; no firm D call. The CDR3 runs 13 residues. Germline loops: CDR1 MNHEY, CDR2 SVGAGI. Trimming took 8 bases from V and 0 from J, leaving 10 bases between them. The chain's CDR3 is CASHVSMNTEAFF. The CDR3, as DNA: TGTGCCAGCCATGTGAGCATGAACACTGAAGCTTTCTTT.